The TCR beta chain under discussion was sequenced for a study of human T cells and chemical hapten exposure. Whole-study context: While the approximately 24-week study was under way, patients received diphenylcyclopropenone on the scalp every week.

For this clonotype: Its specificity is not known.

Overall study results and limits: With regard to DPC sensitization, TCRs above 1 in 1000 frequency did not change.

TCRdb re-analysed the RACE reads in MiXCR, keeping a single row per CDR3 protein. The table has about 380,000 distinct CDR3 sequences, approximately 5% seen once. Time point in this sample: pre-sensitization, week 0. Treatment of the sample: therapeutic diphenylcyclopropenone sensitization with weekly scalp DPC. Each patch test followed a blood draw. The study extracted total RNA from unfractionated whole blood. The origin of this receptor is a woman aged 45-65 years with alopecia areata. Some clones in this sample may be carry-over from other donors' samples. Sample: whole blood, taken in connection with sensitization to the hapten diphenylcyclopropenone (DPC).

The CDR3 DNA reads TGTGCCACCGGCGGGATCTCTGGAAACACCATATATTTT. Translating it yields CATGGISGNTIYF. The J gene is TRBJ1-3, the V gene TRBV10-3; D remains ambiguous. Trimming removed 10 bases at V and 0 bases at J, with 10 bases between. The germline gives CDR1 ENHRY, CDR2 SYGVKD. CDR3 length: 13 amino acids.